Shown below are 32 T cell receptor beta chains from a single sample sequenced in a study of blood T cell repertoires in COVID-19. TCRdb's copy holds only in-frame clones and misses some; the assay was immunoSEQ multiplex PCR. This sample has more than 65,000 clones, with nearly 80% found just once. Specimen: peripheral blood. The receptor source for this set is a human donor in a cohort sampled during active COVID-19.

V gene TRBV7-2 combines with J gene TRBJ2-7; 12 bases fit TRBD2. Germline values: CDR1 SGHTA, CDR2 FQGNSA. J gave up 6 bases and V 5 bases, and 5 bases lay outside the gene matches. The CDR3 length is 14 residues. The CDR3 sequence is CASSLGTSGLEQYF. The CDR3, as DNA: TGTGCCAGCAGCCTGGGGACTAGCGGGCTCGAGCAGTACTTC.

The chain employs TRBV19 and TRBJ1-3, with TRBD1 as a possible D gene (6 bases). CDR3 length equals 14 residues. V lost 8 bases and J lost 2, with 13 bases in between. Germline values: CDR1 LNHDA, CDR2 SQIVND (reference sequence). CDR3 DNA: TGTGCCAGTGCCATGGACAGTGCTGGAAACACCATATATTTT. The encoded protein is CASAMDSAGNTIYF.

This clone was seen a single time. This chain uses TRBV29-1 with TRBJ2-1; TRBD2 matches 10 bases. Trimming at V came to 4 bases and at J to 8 bases, leaving 8 bases not matched to a gene. The CDR3 runs to 14 residues. Germline loops: CDR1 SQVTM, CDR2 ANQGSEA. CDR3 loop: CSVVGPSGGDEQFF. The CDR3 DNA sequence: TGCAGCGTTGTAGGGCCTAGCGGGGGCGATGAGCAGTTCTTC.

The V and J genes are TRBV10-1 and TRBJ1-1; D gene uncertain. This CDR3 region has 13 residues. V lost 7 bases to trimming and J lost 4 bases, with 13 bases between them. In germline, CDR1 is WNHNN, CDR2 SYGVQD (reference sequence). Here the CDR3 reads CASKAPSGTEAFF. In DNA form, the CDR3 reads TGCGCCAGCAAAGCACCTTCGGGCACTGAAGCTTTCTTT.

V gene TRBV6-6 combines with J gene TRBJ1-4, with D possibly TRBD1 on 6 matching bases. CDR1 is MNHNY and CDR2 is SVGAGI in the germline V gene (reference sequence). The CDR3 has 15 amino acids. V lost 10 bases, J lost 5 bases, and 20 bases lay in between. The CDR3 nucleotides read TGTGCCACCCTAACAAGGGGGGGTGGAAATGAAAAACTGTTTTTT. As protein: CATLTRGGGNEKLFF.

This clone was observed a handful of times. The chain combines TRBV18 with TRBJ2-6; the D gene is possibly TRBD1 (5 bases). Between the trimmed V and J ends, which lost 4 bases and 3 bases, there was a span of 7 bases. The CDR3 spans 14 residues. The V gene's germline CDR1 is KGHSH and CDR2 LQKENI. CDR3 sequence reads: CASSLRGGANVLTF. For the CDR3, the DNA is TGTGCCAGCTCACTAAGGGGTGGGGCCAACGTCCTGACTTTC.

V gene TRBV24-1 combines with J gene TRBJ2-5; D is uncertain. CDR1 and CDR2 (germline): KGHDR, SFDVKD. The CDR3 loop spans 13 amino acids. V was cut by 5 bases and J by 0 bases, with 6 bases left in between. The DNA for the CDR3 is TGTGCCACCAGTGGGGCAGACCAAGAGACCCAGTACTTC. Its translation is CATSGADQETQYF.

The chain uses TRBV23-1 and TRBJ2-3, with no clear D. TRBV23-1 has ORF status, its function being uncertain. The CDR3 spans 16 residues. Trimming cost V 0 bases and J 0 bases, with 10 bases left between them. Here the CDR3 DNA reads TGCGCCAGCAGTCAATCGGCAGGCTATAGCACAGATACGCAGTATTTT. Its protein product is CASSQSAGYSTDTQYF.

This chain links TRBV5-6 with TRBJ2-1, with D uncertain. V dropped 2 bases and J dropped 8 bases, with 5 bases sitting between them. From germline, CDR1 is SGHDT and CDR2 YYEEEE. The CDR3 sequence is 11 residues long. As DNA, the CDR3 is TGTGCCAGCAGCTTCGAGGATGAGCAGTTCTTC. It translates to CASSFEDEQFF. The whole variable domain, remainder taken from reference TRBV5-6 and TRBJ2-1, is DAGVTQSPTHLIKTRGQQVTLRCSPKSGHDTVSWYQQALGQGPQFIFQYYEEEERQRGNFPDRFSGHQFPNYSSELNVNALLLGDSALYLCASSFEDEQFFGPGTRLTVL.

This clone has ten or more counts. The chain couples TRBV7-9 to TRBJ1-4; tentatively, D is TRBD1 (6 bases). Germline V gene data show CDR1 as SEHNR and CDR2 as FQNEAQ (reference sequence). The CDR3 loop spans 14 amino acids. The V gene lost 6 bases and the J gene lost 5 bases, with 13 bases spanning the gap. CDR3 protein: CASRVTGINEKLFF. The CDR3 bases are TGTGCCAGCAGGGTCACAGGGATAAATGAAAAACTGTTTTTT.

V usage is TRBV9 and J usage is TRBJ1-1; 10 nucleotides agree with TRBD1. The CDR3 has 16 amino acids. Looked up from germline, CDR1 is SGDLS and CDR2 is YYNGEE. Germline trimming cut 3 bases from V and 0 bases from J; bases unmatched to any gene: 5. CDR3 region: CASSEGGQGLNTEAFF. DNA of the CDR3: TGTGCCAGCAGCGAGGGGGGACAGGGGCTGAACACTGAAGCTTTCTTT. Complete variable domain (other parts from reference TRBV9 and TRBJ1-1): DSGVTQTPKHLITATGQRVTLRCSPRSGDLSVYWYQQSLDQGLQFLIQYYNGEERAKGNILERFSAQQFPDLHSELNLSSLELGDSALYFCASSEGGQGLNTEAFFGQGTRLTVV.

The CDR3 spells CATRRDSAATNEKLFF. CDR3 nucleotides: TGCGCCACAAGGAGGGACTCTGCGGCAACTAATGAAAAACTGTTTTTT. The chain recombines TRBV5-1 with TRBJ1-4, with D maybe TRBD1 (5 bases). The V and J ends lost 9 bases and 0 bases respectively, with 18 bases between them. Germline CDR1 is SGHRS and CDR2 is YFSETQ. CDR3 length: 16 amino acids.

CDR3 sequence: CASIDRGLYGYTF. The CDR3 coding sequence is TGTGCCAGTATTGACAGGGGGCTCTATGGCTACACCTTC. V usage is TRBV19 and J usage is TRBJ1-2, with 10 positions matching TRBD1. The junction had 3 bases not matched to a gene; V was cut back by 7 bases and J by 4 bases. The V gene's germline CDR1 is LNHDA and CDR2 SQIVND (reference sequence). The length of the CDR3 is 13 residues.

This chain joins TRBV27 and TRBJ1-2; the match to TRBD1 covers 10 bases. Trimming at V came to 0 bases and at J to 4 bases, leaving 14 bases not matched to a gene. The germline V gene encodes CDR1 MNHEY and CDR2 SMNVEV (reference sequence). The CDR3 length is 19 residues. The chain's CDR3 is CASSLSKGTGEGLGYGYTF. In nucleotides, the CDR3 is TGTGCCAGCAGTTTATCAAAAGGGACAGGGGAAGGTCTAGGCTATGGCTACACCTTC.

V and J are TRBV10-3 and TRBJ1-4; D is unresolved. V was clipped by 4 bases and J by 1 base, with 4 bases between them. The germline gives CDR1 ENHRY, CDR2 SYGVKD. The CDR3 contains 13 residues. CDR3 DNA sequence: TGTGCCATCAGTGCGGGAACTAATGAAAAACTGTTTTTT. This sequence encodes CAISAGTNEKLFF.

This clone has a handful of counts. The rearrangement uses TRBV7-2 and TRBJ1-5, with a weak D call TRBD1 (6 bases). The V gene's germline CDR1 is SGHTA and CDR2 FQGNSA. Trimming removed 1 base at V and 1 base at J, with 11 bases between. The CDR3 contains 16 residues. The CDR3 nucleotides read TGTGCCAGCAGCTTAGTGACAGGAATAAGCAATCAGCCCCAGCATTTT. Its translation: CASSLVTGISNQPQHF. The variable domain in full, completed from reference TRBV7-2 and TRBJ1-5, reads GAGVSQSPSNKVTEKGKDVELRCDPISGHTALYWYRQSLGQGLEFLIYFQGNSAPDKSGLPSDRFSAERTGGSVSTLTIQRTQQEDSAVYLCASSLVTGISNQPQHFGDGTRLSIL.

The chain recombines TRBV3-1 (or the pseudogene TRBV3-2) with TRBJ1-1; D is ambiguous. Germline V CDR1 and CDR2: LGHDT, YNNKEL (reference sequence). The CDR3 sequence is 14 residues long. Trimming removed 2 bases at V and 3 bases at J, with 10 bases between. The CDR3 coding sequence is TGTGCCAGCAGCCAAAACCGTGACTACACTGAAGCTTTCTTT. It yields the protein CASSQNRDYTEAFF.

This clone was seen once. The genes are TRBV7-9 and TRBJ2-3, with TRBD2 as a possible D gene (5 bases). The CDR3 consists of 14 residues. The V end lost 6 bases, the J end lost 1 base, and 11 bases lay between the germline ends. The V gene's germline CDR1 is SEHNR and CDR2 FQNEAQ (reference sequence). The CDR3 loop reads CASSTAEGTDTQYF. CDR3 coding DNA: TGTGCCAGCAGTACAGCGGAGGGCACAGATACGCAGTATTTT.

This clone was detected once. CDR3 residues: CASSFYGELFF. The CDR3 DNA follows: TGTGCCAGCAGTTTTTACGGGGAGCTGTTTTTT. The gene calls are TRBV28 and TRBJ2-2; D unresolved. This CDR3 comprises 11 residues. The ends were cut back, 3 bases at V and 7 bases at J, with 3 bases in the middle. Per the germline V gene, CDR1 is MDHEN and CDR2 is SYDVKM.

This sequence joins TRBV9 and TRBJ1-2; maybe TRBD1 (6 bases). Germline values: CDR1 SGDLS, CDR2 YYNGEE. With 3 bases removed from V and 7 bases from J, the gap between germline ends came to 19 bases. The CDR3 is 15 amino acids. The DNA for the CDR3 is TGTGCCAGCAGCGCTTACAACAGGGAAGGAATTGGCTACACCTTC. Amino acid sequence: CASSAYNREGIGYTF.

The chain is built from TRBV6-5 and TRBJ2-7, with D possibly TRBD1 on 6 matching bases. Germline-derived CDR1 and CDR2 are MNHEY and SVGAGI. The CDR3 loop spans 13 amino acids. The germline V and J ends were trimmed by 6 bases and 2 bases, with 11 bases remaining between them. CDR3 in amino acids: CASRTGFTYEQYF. DNA for the CDR3: TGTGCCAGCAGGACAGGTTTTACCTACGAGCAGTACTTC.

This rearrangement joins TRBV5-8 to TRBJ1-4; D unresolved. V lost 4 bases, J lost 16 bases, and 14 bases lay in between. CDR1 SGHTS and CDR2 YDEGEE come from the germline V gene. The CDR3 extends over 11 amino acids. The chain's CDR3 is CASSPRGKPFF. The CDR3 DNA reads as TGTGCCAGCAGCCCCCGCGGAAAGCCGTTTTTT.

The chain recombines TRBV13 with TRBJ2-7; a possible D gene is TRBD1 (5 bases). The CDR3 spans 16 residues. The germline CDR1 and CDR2 sequences are PRHDT and FYEKMQ (reference sequence). The V end was cut by 5 bases, the J end by 1 base, with 18 bases between. The CDR3 reads CASSPRPGKASYEQYF. CDR3 nucleotide sequence: TGTGCCAGCAGCCCTCGCCCAGGGAAAGCGTCCTACGAGCAGTACTTC.

The genes are TRBV4-2 and TRBJ1-3; 8 bases align to TRBD1. Germline CDR1 LGHNA, CDR2 YNFKEQ. V shed 4 bases and J 4 bases; nucleotides not matched to a gene: 3. The CDR3 has 14 amino acids. The CDR3 here is CASSPDRVGNTIYF. For the CDR3, the DNA is TGTGCCAGCAGCCCGGACAGGGTGGGAAACACCATATATTTT.

The V call is TRBV7-9, the J call TRBJ2-7; weak D call: TRBD2 (6 bases). Germline loops: CDR1 SEHNR, CDR2 FQNEAQ (reference sequence). This CDR3 is built from 14 residues. V gave up 5 bases and J gave up 6 bases, with 17 bases separating them. In nucleotides, the CDR3 is TGTGCCAGCAGCGCCTCGGGGGTCCCTGGCGAGCAGTACTTC. It specifies CASSASGVPGEQYF.

V is TRBV28 and J is TRBJ2-1; 16 bases align to TRBD2. The CDR3 has 18 amino acids. After removal of 8 bases from V and 5 bases from J, the junction contained 12 bases not matched to a gene. Germline V gene data show CDR1 as MDHEN and CDR2 as SYDVKM. In nucleotides, the CDR3 is TGTGCCAGCCGACCTCCGGGACTAGCGGGGGGGGTCAACAATGAGCAGTTCTTC. Its translation is CASRPPGLAGGVNNEQFF.

This clone was observed once. DNA of the CDR3: TGTGCCTGGCGAGCTTTCAATGAGCAGTTCTTC. It yields the protein CAWRAFNEQFF. The chain combines TRBV30 with TRBJ2-1; D unresolved. Trimming took 5 bases from V and 6 from J, leaving 8 bases between them. The CDR3 covers 11 residues. The germline CDR1 and CDR2 sequences are GTSNPN and SVGIG (reference sequence).

V usage is TRBV7-8 and J usage is TRBJ2-5, with TRBD2 matching 9 bases. The CDR3 is made up of 18 amino acids. From germline, CDR1 is SGHVS and CDR2 FQNEAQ. V trimming: 0 bases; J trimming: 9 bases; junction bases outside the gene matches: 17. Here the CDR3 reads CASSLAQLAGTPGSAQYF. CDR3 nucleotide sequence: TGTGCCAGCAGCTTAGCGCAGCTAGCGGGAACCCCGGGGTCGGCCCAGTACTTC. Variable domain in full (rest from reference TRBV7-8 and TRBJ2-5): GAGVSQSPRYKVAKRGQDVALRCDPISGHVSLFWYQQALGQGPEFLTYFQNEAQLDKSGLPSDRFFAERPEGSVSTLKIQRTQQEDSAVYLCASSLAQLAGTPGSAQYFGPGTRLLVL.

The chain combines TRBV5-1 with TRBJ1-1; the D gene is possibly TRBD1 (5 bases). Per the germline V gene, CDR1 is SGHRS and CDR2 is YFSETQ. V lost 1 base and J lost 4, with 11 bases in between. CDR3 length equals 14 residues. CDR3 region: CASSLTGRGTEAFF. For the CDR3, the DNA is TGCGCCAGCAGCTTGACGGGGCGGGGCACTGAAGCTTTCTTT.

This chain uses TRBV27 with TRBJ1-4; 10 bases agree with TRBD1. V shed 0 bases, J shed 8 bases, and the junction held 3 bases outside the gene matches. Germline-derived CDR1 and CDR2 are MNHEY and SMNVEV (reference sequence). The CDR3 runs to 15 residues. CDR3 bases: TGTGCCAGCAGTTTATCCGTGGGACAGGGGGAAAAACTGTTTTTT. Translating gives CASSLSVGQGEKLFF.

This clone was detected ten times or more. The chain employs TRBV2 and TRBJ1-2; possible D gene TRBD1, 6 bases. The CDR3 is 14 residues long. The germline V and J ends were trimmed by 5 bases and 7 bases, with 17 bases remaining between them. Germline-derived CDR1 and CDR2 are SNHLY and FYNNEI. The CDR3 DNA sequence: TGTGCCAGCAGTTCGACAGGTGAGGGACGTGGCTACACCTTC. As protein: CASSSTGEGRGYTF. The complete variable domain, with remaining parts taken from reference TRBV2 and TRBJ1-2, reads EPEVTQTPSHQVTQMGQEVILRCVPISNHLYFYWYRQILGQKVEFLVSFYNNEISEKSEIFDDQFSVERPDGSNFTLKIRSTKLEDSAMYFCASSSTGEGRGYTFGSGTRLTVV.

J is TRBJ1-3 and V is TRBV6-2 or TRBV6-3; 9 nucleotides match TRBD1. Germline CDR1 and CDR2: MNHEY and SVGEGT. V lost 4 bases and J lost 3; bases outside the gene matches: 7. The CDR3 extends over 16 amino acids. As DNA, the CDR3 is TGTGCCAGCAGTTGGTCCGGGACAGGGTTTGGAAACACCATATATTTT. It codes for CASSWSGTGFGNTIYF.